This T cell receptor (beta chain) came from a study of T cell changes during pregnancy in multiple sclerosis. The length of the CDR3 is 14 residues. Germline V gene data show CDR1 as SQVTM and CDR2 as ANQGSEA. The V and J ends lost 4 bases and 7 bases, in that order; junction bases with no gene match: 10. Libraries were prepared by immunoSEQ multiplex PCR; TCRdb keeps only in-frame clonotypes and omits some of them. The sample includes around 72,000 clones, around nine tenths of them seen just once. This sample comprised peripheral blood, obtained in the second trimester of pregnancy. The J gene is TRBJ1-2, the V gene TRBV29-1; 9 bases agree with TRBD1. The TCR was taken from a female donor in good health, enrolled as a control in a pregnancy study. CDR3 coding DNA: TGCAGCGTTGGGGACGGACAGGGGACGTTTGGCTACACCTTC. As protein: CSVGDGQGTFGYTF.